This T cell receptor beta chain was observed in a study of T cell responses to AZD1222 COVID-19 vaccine. Study observations and caveats: Spike-specific TCR depth and breadth grew after two AZD1222 doses.

Only in-frame clones appear in the TCRdb table, and some are missing; sequencing was by immunoSEQ multiplex PCR. The table lists some 150,000 clones, approximately 90% of them singletons, with roughly 4% in the top ten. Per germline, CDR1 SGHVS and CDR2 FQNEAQ. V gave up 5 bases and J gave up 1 base; unmatched junction bases: 6. This CDR3 is built from 16 residues. The table lists this clone with a count of one. Its specificity is unknown. This specimen consisted of peripheral blood, obtained 28 days after the second dose of the MenACWY control vaccine. This chain joins TRBV7-8 and TRBJ1-4; 8 positions agree with TRBD1. The receptor was derived from an adult who received the MenACWY meningococcal vaccine as a control. The CDR3 DNA is TGTGCCAGCAGCATCAAAACAGGGGGAACTAATGAAAAACTGTTTTTT. Its protein product is CASSIKTGGTNEKLFF.